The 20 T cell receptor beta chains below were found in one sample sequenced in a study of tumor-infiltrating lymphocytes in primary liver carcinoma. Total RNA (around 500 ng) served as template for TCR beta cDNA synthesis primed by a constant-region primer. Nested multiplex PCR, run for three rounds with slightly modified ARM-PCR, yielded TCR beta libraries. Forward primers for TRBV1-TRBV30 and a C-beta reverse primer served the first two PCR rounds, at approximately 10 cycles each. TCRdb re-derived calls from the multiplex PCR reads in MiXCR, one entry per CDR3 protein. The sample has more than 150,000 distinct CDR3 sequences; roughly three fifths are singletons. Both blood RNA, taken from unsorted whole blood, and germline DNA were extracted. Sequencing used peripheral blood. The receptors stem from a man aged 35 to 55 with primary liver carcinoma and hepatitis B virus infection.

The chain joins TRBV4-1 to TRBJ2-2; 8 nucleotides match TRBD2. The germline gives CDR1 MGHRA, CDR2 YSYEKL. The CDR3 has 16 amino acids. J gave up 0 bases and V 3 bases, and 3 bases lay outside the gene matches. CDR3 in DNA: TGCGCCAGCAGCCAGGTAGCGGGATCGAACACCGGGGAGCTGTTTTTT. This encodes CASSQVAGSNTGELFF.

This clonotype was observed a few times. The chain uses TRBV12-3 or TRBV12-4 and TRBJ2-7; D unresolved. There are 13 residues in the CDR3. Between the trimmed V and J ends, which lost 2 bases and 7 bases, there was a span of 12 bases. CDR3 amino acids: CASSLSTDQEQYF. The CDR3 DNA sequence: TGTGCCAGCAGTTTATCGACGGATCAAGAGCAGTACTTC.

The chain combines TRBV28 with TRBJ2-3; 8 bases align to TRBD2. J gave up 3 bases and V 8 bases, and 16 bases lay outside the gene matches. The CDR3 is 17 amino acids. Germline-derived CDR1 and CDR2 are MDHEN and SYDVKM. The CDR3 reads CASPPSGGLAETDTQYF. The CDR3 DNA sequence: TGTGCCAGCCCCCCGTCAGGCGGACTAGCAGAGACAGATACGCAGTATTTT.

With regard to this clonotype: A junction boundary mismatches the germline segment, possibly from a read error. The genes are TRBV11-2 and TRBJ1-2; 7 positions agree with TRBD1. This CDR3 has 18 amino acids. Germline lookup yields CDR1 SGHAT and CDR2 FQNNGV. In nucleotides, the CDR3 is TGTGCCAGCAGACCACTGACGAGGGGGCGTAGATTAAACTATTGCTACACCTTC. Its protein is CASRPLTRGRRLNYCYTF.

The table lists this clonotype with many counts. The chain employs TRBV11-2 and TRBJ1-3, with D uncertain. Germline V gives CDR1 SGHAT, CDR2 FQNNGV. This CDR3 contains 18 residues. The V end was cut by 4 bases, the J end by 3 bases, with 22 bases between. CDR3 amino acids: CASSSAVGVGPDGNTIYF. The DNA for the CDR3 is TGTGCCAGCAGCTCGGCCGTCGGAGTAGGACCTGATGGAAACACCATATATTTT.

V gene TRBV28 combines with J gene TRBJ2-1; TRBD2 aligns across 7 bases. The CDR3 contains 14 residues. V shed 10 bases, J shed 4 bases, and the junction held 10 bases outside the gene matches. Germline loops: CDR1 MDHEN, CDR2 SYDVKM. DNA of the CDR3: TGTGCCATCGAGGCTAGCGGAAAGTACAATGAGCAGTTCTTC. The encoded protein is CAIEASGKYNEQFF.

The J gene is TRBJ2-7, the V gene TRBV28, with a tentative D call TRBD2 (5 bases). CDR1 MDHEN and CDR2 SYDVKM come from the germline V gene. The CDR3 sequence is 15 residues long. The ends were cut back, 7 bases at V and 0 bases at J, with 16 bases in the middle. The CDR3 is CASINPGFPSYEQYF. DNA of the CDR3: TGTGCCAGCATAAACCCGGGGTTCCCCTCCTACGAGCAGTACTTC.

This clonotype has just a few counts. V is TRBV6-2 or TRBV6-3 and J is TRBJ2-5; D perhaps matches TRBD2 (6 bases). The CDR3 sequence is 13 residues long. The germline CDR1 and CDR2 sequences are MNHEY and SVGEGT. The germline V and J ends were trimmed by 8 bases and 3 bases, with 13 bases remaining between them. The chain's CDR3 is CASLQRAEETQYF. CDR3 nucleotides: TGTGCCAGCCTCCAGCGGGCAGAAGAGACCCAGTACTTC.

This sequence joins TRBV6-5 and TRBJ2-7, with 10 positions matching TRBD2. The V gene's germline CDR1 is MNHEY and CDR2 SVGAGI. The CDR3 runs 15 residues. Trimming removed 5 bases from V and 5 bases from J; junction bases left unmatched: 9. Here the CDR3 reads CASSTLAGAPHEQYF. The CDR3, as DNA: TGTGCCAGCAGTACCCTAGCGGGAGCTCCCCACGAGCAGTACTTC.

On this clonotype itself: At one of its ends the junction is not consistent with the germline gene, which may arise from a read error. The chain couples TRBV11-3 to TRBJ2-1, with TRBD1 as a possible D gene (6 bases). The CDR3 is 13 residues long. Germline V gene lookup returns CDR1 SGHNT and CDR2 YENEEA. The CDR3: CASSAGAYSEQFF. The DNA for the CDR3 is TGTGCAAGCAGCGCAGGGGCCTACAGTGAGCAGTTCTTC.

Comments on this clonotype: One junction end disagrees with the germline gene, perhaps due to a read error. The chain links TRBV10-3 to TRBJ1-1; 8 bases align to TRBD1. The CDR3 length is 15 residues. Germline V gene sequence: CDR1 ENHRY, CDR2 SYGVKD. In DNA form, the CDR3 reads TGTGCCATTAGTGAGTCAGGGGGCGGGGACACTGAAGCTATCTTT. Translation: CAISESGGGDTEAIF.

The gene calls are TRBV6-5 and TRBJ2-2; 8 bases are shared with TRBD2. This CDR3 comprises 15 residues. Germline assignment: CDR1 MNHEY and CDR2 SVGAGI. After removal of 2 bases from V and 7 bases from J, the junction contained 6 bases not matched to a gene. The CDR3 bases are TGTGCCAGCAGTTACCTTCGGGGGGGGGTCGGGGAGCTGTTTTTT. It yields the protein CASSYLRGGVGELFF.

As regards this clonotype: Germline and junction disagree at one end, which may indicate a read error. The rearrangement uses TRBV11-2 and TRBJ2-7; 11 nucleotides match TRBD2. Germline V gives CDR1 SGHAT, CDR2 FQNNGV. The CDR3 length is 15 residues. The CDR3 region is CASSLAGLAGREQYF. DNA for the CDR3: TGTGCCAGCAGCTTAGCTGGACTAGCGGGTCGAGAGCAGTATTTC.

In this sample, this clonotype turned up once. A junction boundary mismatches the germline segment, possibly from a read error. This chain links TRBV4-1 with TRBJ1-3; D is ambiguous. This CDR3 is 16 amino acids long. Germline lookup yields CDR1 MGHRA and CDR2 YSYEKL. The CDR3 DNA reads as TGCGTCAGCAGCCAAGTAGGCCGATTGGTTGGAAACACCATATATTTT. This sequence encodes CVSSQVGRLVGNTIYF.

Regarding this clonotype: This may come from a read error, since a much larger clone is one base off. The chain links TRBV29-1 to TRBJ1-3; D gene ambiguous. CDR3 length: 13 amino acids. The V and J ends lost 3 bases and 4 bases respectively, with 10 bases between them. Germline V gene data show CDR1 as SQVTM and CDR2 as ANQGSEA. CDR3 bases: TGCAGCGTTGACTCGATCGGCGGAAACACCATATATTTT. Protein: CSVDSIGGNTIYF.

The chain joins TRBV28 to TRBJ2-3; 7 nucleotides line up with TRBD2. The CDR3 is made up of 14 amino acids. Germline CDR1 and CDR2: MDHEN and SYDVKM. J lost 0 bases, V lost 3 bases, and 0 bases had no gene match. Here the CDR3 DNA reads TGTGCCAGCAGTTTTAGCGGGAGCACAGATACGCAGTATTTT. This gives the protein CASSFSGSTDTQYF.

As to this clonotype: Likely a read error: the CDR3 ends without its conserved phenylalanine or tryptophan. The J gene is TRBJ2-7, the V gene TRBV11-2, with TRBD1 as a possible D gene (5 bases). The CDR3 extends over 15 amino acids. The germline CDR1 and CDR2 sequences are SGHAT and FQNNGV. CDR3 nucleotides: TGTGCCAGCAGCTTAAATAGGGGAACCTCCTACGTGCAGTACTCC. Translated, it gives CASSLNRGTSYVQYS.

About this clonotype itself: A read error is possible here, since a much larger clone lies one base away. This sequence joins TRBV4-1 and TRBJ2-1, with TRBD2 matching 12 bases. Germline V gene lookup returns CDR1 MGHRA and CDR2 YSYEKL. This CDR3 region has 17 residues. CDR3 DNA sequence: TGCGCCAGCAACCAAGCTATCCTAGCGGGAGGGAGGAATGAGCAGTTCTTC. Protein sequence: CASNQAILAGGRNEQFF.

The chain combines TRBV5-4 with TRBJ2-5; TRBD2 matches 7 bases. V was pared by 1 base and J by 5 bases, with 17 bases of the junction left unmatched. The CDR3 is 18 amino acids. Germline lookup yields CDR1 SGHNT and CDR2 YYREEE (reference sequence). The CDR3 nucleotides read TGTGCCAGCAGCTTGTCCTATTCTAGCGGAGGGGATGTGGAGACCCAGTACTTC. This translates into CASSLSYSSGGDVETQYF.

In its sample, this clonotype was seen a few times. In nucleotides, the CDR3 is TGCGCCAGCAGCTTGGTGGTGGACAGGGGGTCCGGGGAGCTGTTTTTT. Translation: CASSLVVDRGSGELFF. This rearrangement joins TRBV5-1 to TRBJ2-2, with 10 bases aligning to TRBD1. From germline, CDR1 is SGHRS and CDR2 YFSETQ. V lost 0 bases, J lost 6 bases, and 5 bases stayed unmatched. The CDR3 totals 16 residues. The full variable domain, with the rest looked up from reference TRBV5-1 and TRBJ2-2, is KAGVTQTPRYLIKTRGQQVTLSCSPISGHRSVSWYQQTPGQGLQFLFEYFSETQRNKGNFPGRFSGRQFSNSRSEMNVSTLELGDSALYLCASSLVVDRGSGELFFGEGSRLTVL.